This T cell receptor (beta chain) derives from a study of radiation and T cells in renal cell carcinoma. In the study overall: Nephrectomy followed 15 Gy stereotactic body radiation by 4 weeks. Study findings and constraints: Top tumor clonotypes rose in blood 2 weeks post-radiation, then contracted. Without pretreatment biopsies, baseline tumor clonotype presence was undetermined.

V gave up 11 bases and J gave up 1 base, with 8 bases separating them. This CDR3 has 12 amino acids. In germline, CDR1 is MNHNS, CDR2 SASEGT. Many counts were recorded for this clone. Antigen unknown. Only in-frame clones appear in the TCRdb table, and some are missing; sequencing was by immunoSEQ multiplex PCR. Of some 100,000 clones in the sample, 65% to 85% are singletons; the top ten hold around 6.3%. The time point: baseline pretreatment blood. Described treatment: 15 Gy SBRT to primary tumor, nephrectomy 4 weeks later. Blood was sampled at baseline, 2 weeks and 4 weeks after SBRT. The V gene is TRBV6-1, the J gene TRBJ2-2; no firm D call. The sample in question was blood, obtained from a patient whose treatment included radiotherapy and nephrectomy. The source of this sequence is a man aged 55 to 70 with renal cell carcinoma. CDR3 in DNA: TGTGCCTCGAGACAGAACACCGGGGAGCTGTTTTTT. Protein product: CASRQNTGELFF.